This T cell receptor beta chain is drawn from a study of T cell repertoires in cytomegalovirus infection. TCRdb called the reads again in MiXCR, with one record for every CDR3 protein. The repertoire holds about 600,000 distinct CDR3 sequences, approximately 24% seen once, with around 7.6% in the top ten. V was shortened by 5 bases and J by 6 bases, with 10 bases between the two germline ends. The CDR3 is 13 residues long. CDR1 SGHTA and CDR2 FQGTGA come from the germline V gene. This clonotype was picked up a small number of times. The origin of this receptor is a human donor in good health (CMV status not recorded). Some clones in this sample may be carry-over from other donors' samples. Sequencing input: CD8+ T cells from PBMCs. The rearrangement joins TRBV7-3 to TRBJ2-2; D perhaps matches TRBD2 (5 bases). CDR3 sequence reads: CASSISSSGELFF. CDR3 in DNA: TGTGCCAGCAGCATATCTAGCTCCGGGGAGCTGTTTTTT.